This TCR beta chain was obtained from a study of T cells expressing NK-cell markers. Study-wide context: Investigators obtained TCR beta repertoires from sorted CD3+CD56+NKG2C+, CD3+CD56+NKG2C- and CD3+CD56-NKG2C+ T cells. Study-wide results and caveats: Roughly 6 of the donors carried dominant NKG2C+ clonotypes that took up 1.0-7.0% of their CD8+ T cells.

The authors generated TCR beta cDNA through 5'RACE template switching with UMIs. TCRdb reworked the 5' RACE reads into one entry per CDR3 protein, no DNA. The listing contains approximately 150,000 distinct CDR3 sequences. The germline gives CDR1 DFQATT, CDR2 SNEGSKA (reference sequence). The CDR3 is 18 amino acids. A remark on this clonotype: Its specificity is unknown.

The TCR comes from a young man in good health. Material: blood T cells: a sorted CD56 or NKG2C T cell subset, CD4+ or CD8+ T cells, or bulk PBMC T cells (not recorded which). The rearrangement joins TRBV20-1 to TRBJ2-7; TCRdb calls TRBD2, which cannot be checked without DNA. CDR3 region: CSAIPHTPLAGSFSEQYF.